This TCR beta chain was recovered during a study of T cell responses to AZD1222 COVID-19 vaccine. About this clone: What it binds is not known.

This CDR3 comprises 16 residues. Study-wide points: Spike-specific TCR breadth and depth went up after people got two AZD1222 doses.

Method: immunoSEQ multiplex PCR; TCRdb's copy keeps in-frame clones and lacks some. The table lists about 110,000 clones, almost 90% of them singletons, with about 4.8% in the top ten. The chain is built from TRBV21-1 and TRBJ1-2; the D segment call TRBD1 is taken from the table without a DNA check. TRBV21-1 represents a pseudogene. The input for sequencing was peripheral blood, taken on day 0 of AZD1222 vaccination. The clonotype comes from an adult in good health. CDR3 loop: CASSKVGGTAGYGYTF. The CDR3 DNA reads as TGTGCCAGCAGCAAAGTTGGGGGCACGGCGGGCTATGGCTACACCTTC.